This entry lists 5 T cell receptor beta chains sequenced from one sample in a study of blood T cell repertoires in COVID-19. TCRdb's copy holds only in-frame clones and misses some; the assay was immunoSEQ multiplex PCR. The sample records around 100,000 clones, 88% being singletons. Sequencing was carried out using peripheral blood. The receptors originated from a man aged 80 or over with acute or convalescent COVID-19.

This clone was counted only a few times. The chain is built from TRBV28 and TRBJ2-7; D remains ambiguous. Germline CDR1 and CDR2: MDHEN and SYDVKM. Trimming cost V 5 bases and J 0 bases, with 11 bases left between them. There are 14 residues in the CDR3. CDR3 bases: TGTGCCAGCAGTCCCATAAGCGTCTCCTACGAGCAGTACTTC. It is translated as CASSPISVSYEQYF.

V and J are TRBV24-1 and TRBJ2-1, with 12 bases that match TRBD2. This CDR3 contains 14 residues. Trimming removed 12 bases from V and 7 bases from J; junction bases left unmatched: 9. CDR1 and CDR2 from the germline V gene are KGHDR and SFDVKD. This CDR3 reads CASSSGRAWNEQFF. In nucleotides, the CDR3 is TGTGCCTCTTCTAGCGGGAGGGCCTGGAATGAGCAGTTCTTC.

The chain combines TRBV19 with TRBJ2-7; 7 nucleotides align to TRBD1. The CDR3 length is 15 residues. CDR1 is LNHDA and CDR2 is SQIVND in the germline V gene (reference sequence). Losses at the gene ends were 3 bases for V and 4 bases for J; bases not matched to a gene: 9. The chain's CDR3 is CASSMVATGTYEQYF. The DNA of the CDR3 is TGTGCCAGTAGTATGGTTGCGACAGGGACGTACGAGCAGTACTTC. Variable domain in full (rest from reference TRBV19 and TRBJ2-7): DGGITQSPKYLFRKEGQNVTLSCEQNLNHDAMYWYRQDPGQGLRLIYYSQIVNDFQKGDIAEGYSVSREKKESFPLTVTSAQKNPTAFYLCASSMVATGTYEQYFGPGTRLTVT.

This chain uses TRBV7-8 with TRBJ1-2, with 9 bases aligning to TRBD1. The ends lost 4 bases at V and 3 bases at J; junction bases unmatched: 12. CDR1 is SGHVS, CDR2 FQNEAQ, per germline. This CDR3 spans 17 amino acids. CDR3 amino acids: CASSSGGTGSTYYGYTF. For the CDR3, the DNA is TGTGCCAGCAGCTCGGGCGGGACAGGGTCAACTTACTATGGCTACACCTTC.

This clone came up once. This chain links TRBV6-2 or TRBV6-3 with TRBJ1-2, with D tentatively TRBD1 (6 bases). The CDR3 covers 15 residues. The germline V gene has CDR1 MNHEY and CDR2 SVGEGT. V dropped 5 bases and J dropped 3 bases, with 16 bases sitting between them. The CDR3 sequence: CASSLTRTAYYGYTF. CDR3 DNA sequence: TGTGCCAGCAGTCTCACAAGGACAGCGTACTATGGCTACACCTTC.